This T cell receptor (beta chain) was captured by sequencing in a study of OX40 agonist ivuxolimab in advanced cancers. General study findings and limits: Average numbers of expanded clones were greater in CD8+ T cells than in CD4+.

On this clone: Its matching antigen is unknown.

The germline V gene has CDR1 SGDLS and CDR2 YYNGEE. V lost 4 bases and J 2 bases, leaving 13 bases between the germline ends. This CDR3 has 14 residues. Clones were read by immunoSEQ multiplex PCR, and TCRdb kept only the in-frame ones, dropping some. The sample holds more than 65,000 clones, roughly 85% seen once. The chain employs TRBV9 and TRBJ2-7; D may be TRBD1 (6 bases). The receptor's source is an adult with an advanced solid tumor such as melanoma, head and neck, liver or kidney cancer. The sample was CD4+ or CD8+ T cells sorted from blood, taken in a trial of the OX40 agonist ivuxolimab. CDR3 residues: CASSLGQGPYEQYF. In nucleotides, the CDR3 is TGTGCCAGCAGCCTCGGGCAGGGGCCCTACGAGCAGTACTTC. The whole variable domain, remainder taken from reference TRBV9 and TRBJ2-7, is DSGVTQTPKHLITATGQRVTLRCSPRSGDLSVYWYQQSLDQGLQFLIQYYNGEERAKGNILERFSAQQFPDLHSELNLSSLELGDSALYFCASSLGQGPYEQYFGPGTRLTVT.